This TCR beta chain comes out of a study of blood T cell repertoires in COVID-19. CDR3 length: 14 residues. V shed 2 bases and J shed 2 bases, with 9 bases lying between them. Germline loops: CDR1 MNHEY, CDR2 SVGEGT. In the original workflow: For nucleated cells, counts were estimated from reference gene primer amplification. Data came from immunoSEQ multiplex PCR; TCRdb stores just in-frame clones and leaves some out. The V and J calls and clone size come from that table; D and trimming were worked out from the DNA. This sample yields 50,000 to 60,000 clones, of which 85% are seen a single time; over 9.5% belongs to the top ten.

This chain links TRBV6-2 or TRBV6-3 with TRBJ1-2; a weak D match, TRBD1 (6 bases). The specimen was peripheral blood. This TCR came from a human donor in a cohort sampled during active COVID-19. This CDR3 is CASSYIGGNYGYTF. For the CDR3, the DNA is TGTGCCAGCAGTTACATAGGGGGAAACTATGGCTACACCTTC.